What follows are 7 T cell receptor beta chains derived from one specimen sequenced in a study of T cell responses to AZD1222 COVID-19 vaccine. The assay was immunoSEQ multiplex PCR, and TCRdb's table has in-frame clones only and misses some. The table has about 140,000 clones, less than 95% seen once; the top ten hold 2.8%. Source: peripheral blood, taken on day 0 of AZD1222 vaccination. These receptors were collected from an adult in good health.

Comment on this clone: A read error may produce the germline difference seen at one junction end. This chain links TRBV9 with TRBJ1-1; D gene uncertain. CDR1 is SGDLS, CDR2 YYNGEE, per germline. The CDR3 length is 14 residues. As DNA, the CDR3 is TGTGCCAGCAGCCCCCGGGAAAGGAACTCTGAAGCTTTCTTT. Amino acids: CASSPRERNSEAFF.

V usage is TRBV30 and J usage is TRBJ1-6; 8 positions agree with TRBD1. The CDR3 runs to 14 residues. Germline CDR1 GTSNPN, CDR2 SVGIG (reference sequence). After removal of 2 bases from V and 7 bases from J, the junction contained 4 bases not matched to a gene. CDR3 DNA sequence: TGTGCCTGGAGTTGGACAGGGAGGAATTCACCCCTCCACTTT. This sequence encodes CAWSWTGRNSPLHF.

V and J are TRBV14 and TRBJ1-2; 7 nucleotides match TRBD1. The CDR3 sequence is 14 residues long. Germline assignment: CDR1 SGHDN and CDR2 FVKESK. V shed 3 bases, J shed 4 bases, and the junction held 5 bases outside the gene matches. CDR3 residues: CASSQAGTAYGYTF. DNA for the CDR3: TGTGCCAGCAGCCAGGCCGGGACAGCCTATGGCTACACCTTC. Full variable domain (missing parts from reference TRBV14 and TRBJ1-2): EAGVTQFPSHSVIEKGQTVTLRCDPISGHDNLYWYRRVMGKEIKFLLHFVKESKQDESGMPNNRFLAERTGGTYSTLKVQPAELEDSGVYFCASSQAGTAYGYTFGSGTRLTVV.

The CDR3 coding sequence is TGTGCCACCAAGGAGGGGGGGGACTATGGCTACACCTTC. As protein: CATKEGGDYGYTF. The chain uses TRBV2 and TRBJ1-2, with D possibly TRBD1 on 6 matching bases. The V end was cut by 10 bases, the J end by 3 bases, with 15 bases between. This CDR3 comprises 13 residues. Per germline, CDR1 SNHLY and CDR2 FYNNEI. Full variable domain (missing parts from reference TRBV2 and TRBJ1-2): EPEVTQTPSHQVTQMGQEVILRCVPISNHLYFYWYRQILGQKVEFLVSFYNNEISEKSEIFDDQFSVERPDGSNFTLKIRSTKLEDSAMYFCATKEGGDYGYTFGSGTRLTVV.

This chain links TRBV24-1 with TRBJ2-5, with 7 bases lining up with TRBD2. The ends lost 4 bases at V and 1 base at J; junction bases unmatched: 8. The CDR3 runs to 16 residues. The germline CDR1 and CDR2 sequences are KGHDR and SFDVKD. The CDR3 loop reads CATSDPSAGFQETQYF. CDR3 nucleotides: TGTGCCACCAGTGACCCCTCAGCGGGGTTCCAAGAGACCCAGTACTTC.

This chain links TRBV6-5 with TRBJ2-1; D is possibly TRBD1 (6 bases). This CDR3 has 14 amino acids. From germline, CDR1 is MNHEY and CDR2 SVGAGI. The germline V and J ends were trimmed by 8 bases and 3 bases, with 14 bases remaining between them. The CDR3 DNA is TGTGCCAGCGGAACAGGACAGCTCTACAATGAGCAGTTCTTC. Amino acid sequence: CASGTGQLYNEQFF.

The chain has TRBV28 and TRBJ1-5; TRBD1 might be the D (5 bases). The CDR3 spans 14 residues. The V end lost 2 bases, the J end lost 2 bases, and 7 bases lay between the germline ends. Germline V CDR1 and CDR2: MDHEN, SYDVKM. The CDR3 loop is CASSLRGGNQPQHF. CDR3 nucleotides: TGTGCCAGCAGTTTACGGGGGGGCAATCAGCCCCAGCATTTT. Filled out from reference TRBV28 and TRBJ1-5, the complete variable domain reads DVKVTQSSRYLVKRTGEKVFLECVQDMDHENMFWYRQDPGLGLRLIYFSYDVKMKEKGDIPEGYSVSREKKERFSLILESASTNQTSMYLCASSLRGGNQPQHFGDGTRLSIL.